This T cell receptor beta chain emerged from a study of Ad26.COV2.S vaccination and SARS-CoV-2 variants. Overall study context: Ad26.COV2.S shots went into the muscle once or twice, 56 days apart.

Specified treatment: around 19 received Ad26.COV2.S at low or high dose, single or two shots; roughly 5 received placebo; per-sample allocation not given. The investigators took samples on day 63 after the first vaccine or placebo injection. At a Boston site, the person donating was an adult of 18-55 years. The assay was immunoSEQ multiplex PCR, and TCRdb's table has in-frame clones only and misses some. The table shows 300,000 to 350,000 clones, with 85% occurring only once. Trimming left V 4 bases short and J 10 bases short, with 14 bases between. The length of the CDR3 is 14 residues. Germline V gives CDR1 ENHRY, CDR2 SYGVKD.

J is TRBJ1-6 and V is TRBV10-3; D not resolved. The source was peripheral blood, collected in a trial of Ad26.COV2.S vaccine versus placebo. This clonotype originated in a person aged 18-60 years who received the Ad26.COV2.S COVID-19 vaccine or a placebo. CDR3 sequence (DNA): TGTGCCATCAGTGTGGAGCTTACGGAATCACCCCTCCACTTT. Amino acids: CAISVELTESPLHF.